A selection of T cell receptor beta chains follows, all from one sample in a study of CD4+ T cells in melanoma. The protocol was immunoSEQ multiplex PCR, while the TCRdb copy is restricted to in-frame clones and leaves out a portion. The table lists 120,000 to 150,000 clones, about 93% of them singletons. The receptors were sampled from a human donor with melanoma. Both conserved end residues are part of each CDR3. D genes are given only for firm matches. Size values are once, few and many counts, or a class for expanded clones, and some rows have none.

abundance	v_gene	d_gene	j_gene	CDR3aa	CDR3nt
-	TRBV2	TRBD2	TRBJ2-3	CASSGTSGGTDTQYF	TGTGCCAGCAGCGGGACTAGCGGGGGGACAGATACGCAGTATTTT
few	TRBV11-2	TRBD1	TRBJ1-1	CASSFGTGGPEAFF	TGTGCCAGCAGCTTTGGGACAGGGGGCCCTGAAGCTTTCTTT
-	TRBV18	-	TRBJ1-5	CASSGGAGDVQPQHF	TGTGCCAGCTCCGGGGGGGCAGGGGACGTTCAGCCCCAGCATTTT
once	TRBV5-1	-	TRBJ2-3	CASSLVVVQEGTDTQYF	TGCGCCAGCAGCTTAGTAGTAGTACAGGAGGGCACAGATACGCAGTATTTT
-	TRBV11-2	-	TRBJ2-1	CASSLGGFVNEQFF	TGTGCCAGCAGCTTAGGCGGGTTTGTCAATGAGCAGTTCTTC
-	TRBV7-9	TRBD1	TRBJ1-5	CASSGTVNSNQPQHF	TGTGCCAGCAGCGGGACAGTAAATAGCAATCAGCCCCAGCATTTT
-	TRBV11-2	TRBD1	TRBJ1-4	CASSSRTGDEKLFF	TGTGCCAGCAGCTCCCGGACAGGGGACGAAAAACTGTTTTTT
-	TRBV30	-	TRBJ2-7	CAWSVGAWYEQYF	TGTGCCTGGAGTGTAGGGGCTTGGTACGAGCAGTACTTC
-	TRBV15	TRBD1	TRBJ2-1	CATSRDLGQGPVGFF	TGTGCCACCAGCAGAGACCTGGGACAGGGGCCAGTTGGGTTCTTC
-	TRBV30	-	TRBJ1-1	CAWSHTHGTEAFF	TGTGCCTGGAGCCATACGCACGGGACTGAAGCTTTCTTT
-	TRBV12-5	-	TRBJ1-6	CASGLGNSPLHF	TGTGCTAGTGGGCTGGGAAATTCACCCCTCCACTTT
-	TRBV2	TRBD1	TRBJ1-1	CASNGDRGAAEAFF	TGTGCCAGCAATGGGGACAGGGGTGCCGCTGAAGCTTTCTTT
-	TRBV4-1	-	TRBJ2-5	CASSRGYQTQETQYF	TGCGCCAGCAGCCGGGGGTACCAGACACAAGAGACCCAGTACTTC
-	TRBV7-9	TRBD1	TRBJ1-1	CASSDRGRTEAFF	TGTGCCAGCAGCGACAGGGGGAGAACTGAAGCTTTCTTT
-	TRBV5-6	-	TRBJ2-7	CASSLDRLNYEQYF	TGTGCCAGCAGCTTGGATAGACTAAACTACGAGCAGTACTTC
-	TRBV15	-	TRBJ2-5	CATSETHRDQETQYF	TGTGCCACCAGCGAGACCCACAGGGATCAAGAGACCCAGTACTTC
-	TRBV11-2	-	TRBJ2-1	CASSSWNNEQFF	TGTGCCAGCAGCTCATGGAACAATGAGCAGTTCTTC
once	TRBV4-1	-	TRBJ2-2	CASSQEITGELFF	TGCGCCAGCAGCCAAGAGATCACCGGGGAGCTGTTTTTT
once	TRBV7-8	-	TRBJ2-2	CASTGVLAGELFF	TGTGCCAGCACAGGGGTTCTTGCCGGGGAGCTGTTTTTT
few	TRBV4-1	TRBD1	TRBJ1-2	CASSPSRDSLNYGYTF	TGCGCCAGCAGCCCCTCCCGGGACAGCCTTAACTATGGCTACACCTTC
-	TRBV5-1	-	TRBJ2-7	CASSSGYGTYEQYF	TGCGCCAGCAGCTCAGGTTATGGTACCTACGAGCAGTACTTC
-	TRBV30	TRBD2	TRBJ2-2	CAWSVPSGYSGELFF	TGTGCCTGGAGTGTCCCTAGCGGGTACTCCGGGGAGCTGTTTTTT
once	TRBV6-6	-	TRBJ1-1	CASSALQGFPEAFF	TGTGCCAGCAGTGCCCTCCAGGGTTTCCCTGAAGCTTTCTTT
-	TRBV11-1	-	TRBJ2-5	CASSIQDGVGETQYF	TGTGCCAGCAGCATTCAAGACGGAGTGGGGGAGACCCAGTACTTC
-	TRBV2	TRBD1	TRBJ2-7	CASSVTGVGEQYF	TGTGCCAGCAGTGTGACAGGGGTCGGCGAGCAGTACTTC
-	TRBV2	-	TRBJ2-2	CASRHGAGELFF	TGTGCCAGCCGTCACGGGGCCGGGGAGCTGTTTTTT
-	TRBV5-1	TRBD2	TRBJ2-5	CASSLMTSSAEETQYF	TGCGCCAGCAGCTTGATGACTAGCTCAGCCGAAGAGACCCAGTACTTC
-	TRBV19	-	TRBJ1-2	CASSGSDNYGYTF	TGTGCCAGTAGTGGTTCGGATAACTATGGCTACACCTTC
-	TRBV11-2	-	TRBJ1-2	CASSSIRQENYGYTF	TGTGCCAGCAGCTCCATTCGACAGGAGAACTATGGCTACACCTTC
-	TRBV30	TRBD1	TRBJ2-7	CAWTYPTGRTYEQYF	TGTGCCTGGACCTACCCGACAGGGCGTACCTACGAGCAGTACTTC
-	TRBV6-5	TRBD1	TRBJ1-4	CASRQGLATNEKLFF	TGTGCCAGCAGACAGGGGTTAGCAACTAATGAAAAACTGTTTTTT
-	TRBV7-9	-	TRBJ1-2	CASTPPRGLNGYTF	TGTGCCAGCACCCCCCCCCGGGGCCTAAATGGCTACACCTTC
-	TRBV6-1	TRBD1	TRBJ1-4	CASRNRGNEKLFF	TGTGCCAGCAGAAACAGGGGTAATGAAAAACTGTTTTTT
-	TRBV5-1	TRBD1	TRBJ2-6	CASSPPTGAGANVLTF	TGCGCCAGCAGCCCACCTACAGGGGCGGGGGCCAACGTCCTGACTTTC
-	TRBV7-2	TRBD2	TRBJ2-7	CASSPVAGDPYEQYF	TGTGCCAGCAGCCCGGTAGCGGGGGACCCCTACGAGCAGTACTTC
-	TRBV7-2	TRBD1	TRBJ2-1	CASSLGSGQGAKEQFF	TGTGCCAGCAGCTTAGGGTCGGGACAGGGGGCGAAGGAGCAGTTCTTC
-	TRBV18	-	TRBJ2-3	CASSPSTGHPSTDTQYF	TGTGCCAGCTCACCATCAACGGGGCACCCTAGCACAGATACGCAGTATTTT
-	TRBV27	-	TRBJ1-6	CASSLGTLWALHF	TGTGCCAGCAGCCTTGGGACCCTCTGGGCCCTCCACTTT
once	TRBV7-9	TRBD1	TRBJ1-2	CASSSKTGNYGYTF	TGTGCCAGCAGCTCAAAGACAGGGAACTATGGCTACACCTTC
-	TRBV2	-	TRBJ1-1	CASRYRGMNTEAFF	TGTGCCAGCAGATACCGGGGGATGAACACTGAAGCTTTCTTT
-	TRBV5-1	-	TRBJ2-3	CASTVGTYSTDTQYF	TGCGCCAGCACTGTTGGGACTTATAGCACAGATACGCAGTATTTT
-	TRBV4-1	TRBD1	TRBJ2-5	CASSQEWQGALETQYF	TGCGCCAGCAGCCAAGAATGGCAGGGGGCTTTGGAGACCCAGTACTTC
-	TRBV18	-	TRBJ2-5	CASSPQAVQETQYF	TGTGCCAGCTCACCTCAGGCAGTCCAAGAGACCCAGTACTTC
-	TRBV9	-	TRBJ1-5	CASSRQEGQPQHF	TGTGCCAGCAGCAGGCAAGAGGGCCAGCCCCAGCATTTT
-	TRBV19	-	TRBJ1-1	CASSIEPNWQPKAFF	TGTGCCAGTAGTATCGAACCCAACTGGCAGCCGAAAGCTTTCTTT
-	TRBV10-3	-	TRBJ2-7	CAISLGYEQYF	TGTGCCATCTCGTTAGGCTACGAGCAGTACTTC